The 9 T cell receptor beta chains presented below share a single source sample, sequenced in a study of PD-L1 blockade in urothelial cancer. The assay was immunoSEQ multiplex PCR, and TCRdb's table has in-frame clones only and misses some. The repertoire holds about 85,000 clones, with about 83% as singletons. Stated time point: pretreatment peripheral blood. The sequences come from PBMCs, collected around atezolizumab (anti-PD-L1) treatment. The receptors derive from a man aged 55-75 years with urothelial cancer.

The V call is TRBV18, the J call TRBJ1-5; 7 bases line up with TRBD1. The germline V gene has CDR1 KGHSH and CDR2 LQKENI. The J segment lost 9 bases and the V segment lost 3 bases, leaving 5 bases of the junction unmatched. This CDR3 has 13 residues. The CDR3 DNA reads TGTGCCAGCTCACCTGACAGGGTCCCGCCCCAGCATTTT. Amino acids: CASSPDRVPPQHF.

V usage is TRBV5-1 and J usage is TRBJ1-2; D call uncertain. This CDR3 comprises 12 residues. Germline CDR1 and CDR2: SGHRS and YFSETQ. V dropped 6 bases and J dropped 6 bases, with 12 bases sitting between them. DNA of the CDR3: TGCGCCAGCACGAGGGCGGGGAATGGCTACACCTTC. This translates into CASTRAGNGYTF. The variable domain in full, with the rest retrieved from reference TRBV5-1 and TRBJ1-2, is KAGVTQTPRYLIKTRGQQVTLSCSPISGHRSVSWYQQTPGQGLQFLFEYFSETQRNKGNFPGRFSGRQFSNSRSEMNVSTLELGDSALYLCASTRAGNGYTFGSGTRLTVV.

This chain connects TRBV11-3 to TRBJ2-1; the D gene is possibly TRBD1 (6 bases). V was cut by 5 bases and J by 4 bases, with 15 bases left in between. The CDR3 contains 15 residues. From germline, CDR1 is SGHNT and CDR2 YENEEA. CDR3 coding DNA: TGTGCCAGCAGCCGAGGGGGTCTAAGTTACAATGAGCAGTTCTTC. This sequence encodes CASSRGGLSYNEQFF.

The V call is TRBV9, the J call TRBJ2-1; TRBD2 aligns across 7 bases. Germline trimming cut 3 bases from V and 4 bases from J; bases unmatched to any gene: 10. The CDR3 is 16 residues long. Germline V gene data show CDR1 as SGDLS and CDR2 as YYNGEE. CDR3 in amino acids: CASSDWSGGPYNEQFF. CDR3 bases: TGTGCCAGCAGCGACTGGTCGGGGGGTCCTTACAATGAGCAGTTCTTC.

The chain links TRBV5-1 to TRBJ2-7, with TRBD2 identical over 10 bases. Germline V gene sequence: CDR1 SGHRS, CDR2 YFSETQ. Trimming removed 1 base from V and 2 bases from J; junction bases left unmatched: 6. CDR3 length: 16 residues. In DNA, the CDR3 is TGCGCCAGCAGCTTGACGACTAGCGGGTTAACCTACGAGCAGTACTTC. Translation: CASSLTTSGLTYEQYF.

The chain combines TRBV18 with TRBJ2-1; maybe TRBD1 (5 bases). Trimming cost V 2 bases and J 7 bases, with 12 bases left between them. Germline V gene sequence: CDR1 KGHSH, CDR2 LQKENI. The CDR3 totals 14 residues. This CDR3 is CASSPRGLGNEQFF. The CDR3 DNA reads TGTGCCAGCTCACCAAGGGGCCTGGGGAATGAGCAGTTCTTC.

V is TRBV28 and J is TRBJ2-1, with 9 nucleotides matching TRBD2. The CDR3 spans 16 residues. V gave up 2 bases and J gave up 5 bases; unmatched junction bases: 7. CDR1 MDHEN and CDR2 SYDVKM come from the germline V gene. The CDR3 sequence is CASSLAGGGADNEQFF. The CDR3 coding sequence is TGTGCCAGCAGTTTAGCGGGAGGGGGGGCCGACAATGAGCAGTTCTTC.

This rearrangement joins TRBV7-2 to TRBJ2-7; D is unclear. Trimming stripped 0 bases from V and 0 bases from J, with 6 bases between. This CDR3 has 14 amino acids. The germline V gene encodes CDR1 SGHTA and CDR2 FQGNSA. As DNA, the CDR3 is TGTGCCAGCAGCTTAGCGGTGAGCTCCTACGAGCAGTACTTC. It is translated as CASSLAVSSYEQYF.

V gene TRBV29-1 combines with J gene TRBJ2-7; TRBD2 might be the D (6 bases). The CDR3 contains 15 residues. Trimming removed 2 bases from V and 7 bases from J, with 21 bases in between. CDR1 and CDR2 (germline): SQVTM, ANQGSEA. CDR3 nucleotide sequence: TGCAGCGTTGAACTAGCCCAGGGACTGCCCTTGGAGCAGTACTTC. This sequence encodes CSVELAQGLPLEQYF.